The sequence of this T cell receptor beta chain was determined in a study of diagnostic markers for celiac disease. This CDR3 comprises 15 residues. The V gene's germline CDR1 is ENHRY and CDR2 SYGVKD. TCRdb re-called the reads and catalogs CDR3 proteins one per entry, DNA excluded. This sample's clone table lists approximately 8,000 distinct CDR3 sequences. The sequence was obtained from a human donor. This table probably holds off-target reads from a library built for another chain. Sequencing was carried out using either unsorted cells or a sorted T cell fraction (not recorded which). The V and J genes are TRBV10-3 and TRBJ1-4; TCRdb picks TRBD1, but there is no DNA to check that call. This chain's CDR3 is CAISEGQTLNEKLFF.